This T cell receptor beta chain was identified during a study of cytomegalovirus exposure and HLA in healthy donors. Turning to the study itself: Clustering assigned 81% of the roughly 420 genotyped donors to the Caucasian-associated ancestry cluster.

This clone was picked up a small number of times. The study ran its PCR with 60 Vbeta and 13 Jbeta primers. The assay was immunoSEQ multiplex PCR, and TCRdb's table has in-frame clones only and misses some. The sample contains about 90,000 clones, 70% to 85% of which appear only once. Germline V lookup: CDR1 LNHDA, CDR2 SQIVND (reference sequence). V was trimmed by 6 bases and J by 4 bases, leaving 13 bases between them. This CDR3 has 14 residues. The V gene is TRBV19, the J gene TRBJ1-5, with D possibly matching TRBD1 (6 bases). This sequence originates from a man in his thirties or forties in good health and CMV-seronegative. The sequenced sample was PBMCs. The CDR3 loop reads CASSAQGPNQPQHF. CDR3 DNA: TGTGCCAGTAGCGCCCAGGGGCCAAATCAGCCCCAGCATTTT.